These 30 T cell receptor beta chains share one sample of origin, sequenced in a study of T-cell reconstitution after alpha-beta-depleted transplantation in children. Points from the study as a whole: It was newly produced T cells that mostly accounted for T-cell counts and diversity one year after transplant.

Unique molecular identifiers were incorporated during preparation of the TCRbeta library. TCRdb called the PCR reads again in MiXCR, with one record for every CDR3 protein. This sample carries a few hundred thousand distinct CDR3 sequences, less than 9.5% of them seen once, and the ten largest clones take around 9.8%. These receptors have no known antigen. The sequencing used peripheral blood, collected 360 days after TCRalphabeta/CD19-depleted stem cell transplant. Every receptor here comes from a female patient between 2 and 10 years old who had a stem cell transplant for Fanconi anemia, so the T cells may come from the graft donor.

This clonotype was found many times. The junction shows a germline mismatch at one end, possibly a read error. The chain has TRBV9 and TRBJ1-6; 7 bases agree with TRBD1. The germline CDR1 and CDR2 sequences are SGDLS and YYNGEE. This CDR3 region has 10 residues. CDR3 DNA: TGCGGGGCAGGGGGTTCACCCCTCCACTTT. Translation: CGAGGSPLHF.

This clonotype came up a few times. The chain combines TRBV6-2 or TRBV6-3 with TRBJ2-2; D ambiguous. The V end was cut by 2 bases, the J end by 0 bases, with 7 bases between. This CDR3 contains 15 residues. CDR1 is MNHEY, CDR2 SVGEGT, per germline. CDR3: CASSYMVANTGELFF. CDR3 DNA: TGTGCCAGCAGTTACATGGTGGCGAACACCGGGGAGCTGTTTTTT.

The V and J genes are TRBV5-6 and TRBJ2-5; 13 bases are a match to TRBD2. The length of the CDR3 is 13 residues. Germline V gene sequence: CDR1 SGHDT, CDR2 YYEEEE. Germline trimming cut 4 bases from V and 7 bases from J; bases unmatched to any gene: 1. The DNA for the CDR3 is TGTGCCAGCAGCCGACTAGCGGGGGGGACCCAGTACTTC. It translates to CASSRLAGGTQYF.

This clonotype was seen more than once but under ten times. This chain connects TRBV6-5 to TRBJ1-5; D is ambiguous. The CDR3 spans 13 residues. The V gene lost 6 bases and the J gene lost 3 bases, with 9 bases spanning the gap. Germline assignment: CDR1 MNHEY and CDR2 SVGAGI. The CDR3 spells CASSRRFNQPQHF. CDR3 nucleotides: TGTGCCAGCAGCAGACGTTTCAATCAGCCCCAGCATTTT.

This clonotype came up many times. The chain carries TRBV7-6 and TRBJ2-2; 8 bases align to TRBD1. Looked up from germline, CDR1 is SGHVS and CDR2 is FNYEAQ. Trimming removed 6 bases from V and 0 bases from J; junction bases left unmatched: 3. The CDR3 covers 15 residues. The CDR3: CASRWTGSNTGELFF. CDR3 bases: TGTGCCAGCAGGTGGACAGGGTCGAACACCGGGGAGCTGTTTTTT.

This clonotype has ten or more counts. CDR3: CSAGQGAGDTQYF. CDR3 nucleotides: TGCAGTGCTGGACAGGGGGCCGGAGATACGCAGTATTTT. V is TRBV20-1 and J is TRBJ2-3, with 11 positions matching TRBD1. This CDR3 is 13 amino acids long. Germline lookup yields CDR1 DFQATT and CDR2 SNEGSKA (reference sequence). J lost 5 bases, V lost 5 bases, and 3 bases had no gene match.

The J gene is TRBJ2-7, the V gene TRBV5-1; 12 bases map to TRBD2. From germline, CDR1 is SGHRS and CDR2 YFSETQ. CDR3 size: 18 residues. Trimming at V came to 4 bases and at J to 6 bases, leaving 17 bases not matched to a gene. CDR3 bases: TGCGCCAGCAGCCTACTAGCGGGGGGTTCCAACCTCCTACTCGAGCAGTACTTC. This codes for CASSLLAGGSNLLLEQYF.

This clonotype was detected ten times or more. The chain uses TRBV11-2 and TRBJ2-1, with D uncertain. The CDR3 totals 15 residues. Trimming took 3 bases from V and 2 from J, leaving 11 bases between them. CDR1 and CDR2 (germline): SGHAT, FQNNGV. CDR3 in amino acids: CASSFSSGAYNEQFF. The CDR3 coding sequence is TGTGCCAGCAGCTTTTCGTCAGGAGCCTACAATGAGCAGTTCTTC.

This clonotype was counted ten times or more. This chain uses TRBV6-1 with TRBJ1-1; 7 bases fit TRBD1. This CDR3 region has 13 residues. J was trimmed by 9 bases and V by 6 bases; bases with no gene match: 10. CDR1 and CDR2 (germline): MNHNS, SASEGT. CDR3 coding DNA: TGTGCCAGCAGCTCGGGACAGTCACTGAAAGCTTTCTTT. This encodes CASSSGQSLKAFF.

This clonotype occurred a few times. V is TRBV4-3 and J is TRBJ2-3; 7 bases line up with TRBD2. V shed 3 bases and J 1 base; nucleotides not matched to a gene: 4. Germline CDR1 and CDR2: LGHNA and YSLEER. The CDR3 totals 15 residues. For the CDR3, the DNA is TGCGCCAGCAGCCATAACAGCGGGGGCACAGATACGCAGTATTTT. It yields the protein CASSHNSGGTDTQYF.

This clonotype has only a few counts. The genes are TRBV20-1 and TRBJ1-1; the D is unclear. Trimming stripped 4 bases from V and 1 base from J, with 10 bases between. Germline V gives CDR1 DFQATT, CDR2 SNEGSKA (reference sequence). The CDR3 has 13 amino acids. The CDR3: CSAIRRRNTEAFF. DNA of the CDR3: TGCAGTGCTATCCGACGGCGGAACACTGAAGCTTTCTTT.

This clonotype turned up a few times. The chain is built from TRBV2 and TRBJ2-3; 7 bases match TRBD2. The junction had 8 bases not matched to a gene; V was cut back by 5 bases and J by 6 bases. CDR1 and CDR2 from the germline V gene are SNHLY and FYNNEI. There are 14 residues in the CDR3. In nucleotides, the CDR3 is TGTGCCAGCAGTTACCCCACTAGCGCTGATACGCAGTATTTT. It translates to CASSYPTSADTQYF.

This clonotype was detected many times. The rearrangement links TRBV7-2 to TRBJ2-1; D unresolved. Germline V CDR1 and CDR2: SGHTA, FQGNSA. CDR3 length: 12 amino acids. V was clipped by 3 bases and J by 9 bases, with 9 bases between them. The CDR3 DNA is TGTGCCAGCAGCTTCTTTGTCTCTGAGCAGTTCTTC. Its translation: CASSFFVSEQFF.

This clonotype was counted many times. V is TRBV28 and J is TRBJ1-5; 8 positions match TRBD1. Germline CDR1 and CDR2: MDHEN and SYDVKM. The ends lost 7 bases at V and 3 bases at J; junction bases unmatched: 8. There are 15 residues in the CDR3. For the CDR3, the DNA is TGTGCCAGCATTACAGGGGGAACGATCAATCAGCCCCAGCATTTT. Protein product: CASITGGTINQPQHF.

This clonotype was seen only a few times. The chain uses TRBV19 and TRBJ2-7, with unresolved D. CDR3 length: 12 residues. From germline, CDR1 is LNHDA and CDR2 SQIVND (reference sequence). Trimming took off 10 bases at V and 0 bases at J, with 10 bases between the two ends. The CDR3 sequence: CATSASSYEQYF. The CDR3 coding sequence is TGTGCCACTTCAGCAAGCTCCTACGAGCAGTACTTC.

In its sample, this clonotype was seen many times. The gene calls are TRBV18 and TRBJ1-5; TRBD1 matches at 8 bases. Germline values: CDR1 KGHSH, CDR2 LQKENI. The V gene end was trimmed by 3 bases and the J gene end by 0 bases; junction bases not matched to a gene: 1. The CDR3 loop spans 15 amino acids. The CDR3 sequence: CASSPGQGSNQPQHF. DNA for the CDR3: TGTGCCAGCTCACCTGGACAGGGTAGCAATCAGCCCCAGCATTTT.

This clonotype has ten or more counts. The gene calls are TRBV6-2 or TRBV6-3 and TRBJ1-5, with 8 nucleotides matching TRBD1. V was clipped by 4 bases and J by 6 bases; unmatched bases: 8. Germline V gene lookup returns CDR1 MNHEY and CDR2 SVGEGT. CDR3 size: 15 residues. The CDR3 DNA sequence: TGTGCCAGCAGTTTATTGACAGGGGTCCGTCAGCCCCAGCATTTT. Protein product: CASSLLTGVRQPQHF.

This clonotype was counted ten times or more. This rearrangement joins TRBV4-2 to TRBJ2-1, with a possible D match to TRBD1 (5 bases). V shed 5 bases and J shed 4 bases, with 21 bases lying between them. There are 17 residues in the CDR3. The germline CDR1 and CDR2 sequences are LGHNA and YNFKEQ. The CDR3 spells CASSEPPQGTRYNEQFF. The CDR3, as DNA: TGTGCCAGCAGCGAACCTCCCCAGGGAACTCGGTACAATGAGCAGTTCTTC.

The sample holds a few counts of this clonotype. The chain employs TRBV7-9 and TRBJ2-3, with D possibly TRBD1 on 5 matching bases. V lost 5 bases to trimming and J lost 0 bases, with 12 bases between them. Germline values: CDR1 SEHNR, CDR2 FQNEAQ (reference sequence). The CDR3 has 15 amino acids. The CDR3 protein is CASSKGRSSTDTQYF. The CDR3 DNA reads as TGTGCCAGCAGCAAGGGGCGTTCTAGCACAGATACGCAGTATTTT.

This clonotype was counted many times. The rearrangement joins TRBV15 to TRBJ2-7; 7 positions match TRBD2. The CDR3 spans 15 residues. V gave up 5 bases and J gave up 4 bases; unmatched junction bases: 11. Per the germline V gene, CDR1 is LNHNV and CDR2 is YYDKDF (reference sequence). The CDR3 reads CATSVGPHGRYEQYF. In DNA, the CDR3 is TGTGCCACCAGCGTCGGGCCCCACGGGAGGTACGAGCAGTACTTC.

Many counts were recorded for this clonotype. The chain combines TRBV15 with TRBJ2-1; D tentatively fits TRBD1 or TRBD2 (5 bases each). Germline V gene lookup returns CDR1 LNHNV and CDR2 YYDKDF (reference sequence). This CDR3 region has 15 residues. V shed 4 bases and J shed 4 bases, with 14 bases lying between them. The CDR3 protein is CATSITGTAYNEQFF. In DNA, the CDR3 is TGTGCCACCAGCATAACCGGGACCGCTTACAATGAGCAGTTCTTC. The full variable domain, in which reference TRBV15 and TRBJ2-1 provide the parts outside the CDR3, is DAMVIQNPRYQVTQFGKPVTLSCSQTLNHNVMYWYQQKSSQAPKLLFHYYDKDFNNEADTPDNFQSRRPNTSFCFLDIRSPGLGDTAMYLCATSITGTAYNEQFFGPGTRLTVL.

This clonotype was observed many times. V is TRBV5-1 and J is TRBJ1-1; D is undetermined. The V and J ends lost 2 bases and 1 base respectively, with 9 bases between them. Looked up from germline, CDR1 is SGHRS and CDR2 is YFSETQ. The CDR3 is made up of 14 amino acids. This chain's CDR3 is CASSLLRSNTEAFF. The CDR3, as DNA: TGCGCCAGCAGCTTACTCAGATCGAACACTGAAGCTTTCTTT.

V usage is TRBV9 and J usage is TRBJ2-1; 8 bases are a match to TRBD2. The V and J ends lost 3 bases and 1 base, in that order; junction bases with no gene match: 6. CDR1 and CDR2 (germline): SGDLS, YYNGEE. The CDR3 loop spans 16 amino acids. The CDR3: CASSETGTSSYNEQFF. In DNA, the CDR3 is TGTGCCAGCAGCGAAACCGGGACTAGTTCCTACAATGAGCAGTTCTTC. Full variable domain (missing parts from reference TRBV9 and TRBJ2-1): DSGVTQTPKHLITATGQRVTLRCSPRSGDLSVYWYQQSLDQGLQFLIQYYNGEERAKGNILERFSAQQFPDLHSELNLSSLELGDSALYFCASSETGTSSYNEQFFGPGTRLTVL.

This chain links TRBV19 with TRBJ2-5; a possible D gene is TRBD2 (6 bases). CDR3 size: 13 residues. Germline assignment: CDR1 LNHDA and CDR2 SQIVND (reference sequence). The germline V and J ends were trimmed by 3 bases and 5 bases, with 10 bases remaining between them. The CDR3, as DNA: TGTGCCAGTAGTATTGGGGAGGCGGAGACCCAGTACTTC. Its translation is CASSIGEAETQYF.

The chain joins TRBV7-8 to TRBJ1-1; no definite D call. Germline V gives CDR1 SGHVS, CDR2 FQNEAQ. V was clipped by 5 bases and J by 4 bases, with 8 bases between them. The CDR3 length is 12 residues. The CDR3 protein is CASSPWGTEAFF. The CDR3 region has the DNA TGTGCCAGCAGCCCATGGGGCACTGAAGCTTTCTTT.

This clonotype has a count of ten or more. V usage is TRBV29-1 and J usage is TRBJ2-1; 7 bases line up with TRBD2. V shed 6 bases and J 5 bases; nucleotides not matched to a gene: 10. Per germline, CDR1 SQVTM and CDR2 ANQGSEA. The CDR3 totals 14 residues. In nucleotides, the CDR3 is TGCAGCGTAAGACTAGCCTTTACCAACAATGAGCAGTTCTTC. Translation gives CSVRLAFTNNEQFF.

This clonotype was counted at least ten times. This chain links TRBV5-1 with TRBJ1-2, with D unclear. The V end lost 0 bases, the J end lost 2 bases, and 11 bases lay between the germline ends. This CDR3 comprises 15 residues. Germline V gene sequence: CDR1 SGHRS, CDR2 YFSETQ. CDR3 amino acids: CASSLEGSLNYGYTF. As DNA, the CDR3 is TGCGCCAGCAGCTTGGAAGGCAGCCTGAACTATGGCTACACCTTC.

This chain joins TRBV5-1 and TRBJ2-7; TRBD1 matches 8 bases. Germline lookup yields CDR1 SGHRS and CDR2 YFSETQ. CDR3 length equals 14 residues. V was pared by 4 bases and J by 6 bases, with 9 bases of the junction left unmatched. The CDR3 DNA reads TGCGCCAGCAGCGACCCGGTACAGGGGGGCGAGCAGTACTTC. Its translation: CASSDPVQGGEQYF.

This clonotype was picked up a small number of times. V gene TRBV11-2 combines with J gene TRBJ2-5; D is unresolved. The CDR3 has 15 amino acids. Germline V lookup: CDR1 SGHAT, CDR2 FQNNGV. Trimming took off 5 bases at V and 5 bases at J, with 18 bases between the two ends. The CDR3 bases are TGTGCCAGCAGCCACTCTGGGTCGGTGGTTGAGACCCAGTACTTC. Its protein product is CASSHSGSVVETQYF.

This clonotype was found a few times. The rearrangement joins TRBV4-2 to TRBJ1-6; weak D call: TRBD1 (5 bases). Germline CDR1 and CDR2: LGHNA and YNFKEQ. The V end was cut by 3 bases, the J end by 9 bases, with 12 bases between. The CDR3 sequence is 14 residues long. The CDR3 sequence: CASSHGFRGSPLHF. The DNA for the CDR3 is TGTGCCAGCAGCCATGGATTTAGGGGTTCACCCCTCCACTTT.